Presented here are 32 T cell receptor gamma chains from one specimen sequenced in a study of gammadelta T cells in human blood. TCRdb re-called the RT-PCR reads through CATT. This sample carries over a hundred gamma-chain clones, about three fifths of them seen once, and the ten largest clones take around 98%. Sequenced sample: Vgamma9Vdelta2 gamma-delta T cells from infant blood. These receptors were taken from a human donor.

Details on this clone: A far larger clone is only one base removed, so a read error is likely. The chain joins TRGV9 to TRGJP. This CDR3 region has 15 residues. J gave up 5 bases and V 3 bases, and 1 base lay outside the gene matches. Germline V gene data show CDR1 as GITISATS and CDR2 as ISYDGTV (reference sequence). CDR3 coding DNA: TGTGCCTTGTGGGAGAAAGAGTTGGGCAAAAAAATCAAGGTATTT. It translates to CALWEKELGKKIKVF.

The table lists this clone with a count of one. It is likely a read error: a sequence one base away is far more abundant. The identical CDR3 is also encoded by other nucleotide sequences in the sample. V and J are TRGV9 and TRGJP. This CDR3 has 17 residues. CDR1 is GITISATS, CDR2 ISYDGTV, per germline (reference sequence). In nucleotides, the CDR3 is TGTGCATTGTGGGAGCGAGGGCAAGAGTTGGGCAAAAAAATCAAGGTATTT. Residues: CALWERGQELGKKIKVF.

Details on this clone: The protein in TCRdb stems from a much larger clone and differs at residue 9 from this DNA's translation, likely a read error; here the protein is translated from the DNA. The same CDR3 also results from other DNA sequences found in this sample. V gene TRGV9 combines with J gene TRGJP. The CDR3 contains 16 residues. The V gene's germline CDR1 is GITISATS and CDR2 ISYDGTV (reference sequence). CDR3 bases: TGTGCCTTGTGGGAGGTGCAAGAGTTCGGCAAAAAAATCAAGGTATTT. Translated: CALWEVQEFGKKIKVF.

Note on this clone: With a far larger clone one base away, a read error is the likely cause. Within the sample, other DNA sequences also encode this same CDR3. The chain is built from TRGV9 and TRGJP. With 4 bases clipped from V and 3 bases from J, the junction kept 3 bases outside the gene matches. This CDR3 comprises 16 residues. Germline V gene sequence: CDR1 GITISATS, CDR2 ISYDGTV (reference sequence). CDR3 bases: TGTGCCTTGTGGGAAGTGCAAGAGTTGGGCAAAAAAATCAAGGTATTT. Translation gives CALWEVQELGKKIKVF.

As concerns this clone: The amino acid sequence in TCRdb belongs to a much larger clone and departs from this DNA's translation at residue 11, likely a sequencing read error; the sequence shown is translated from the DNA. The chain recombines TRGV9 with TRGJP. Germline-derived CDR1 and CDR2 are GITISATS and ISYDGTV (reference sequence). There are 13 residues in the CDR3. Written as DNA, the CDR3 is TGTGCCTTGTGGGAGTTGGGCAAAAAAATCAATGTATTT. This codes for CALWELGKKINVF.

A few counts support this clone. It differs at one base from a far larger clone, so likely a read error. The same CDR3 is also encoded by other DNA sequences in this sample. The chain links TRGV10 to TRGJ1 or TRGJ2. TRGV10 belongs to the ORF category, with a function that is uncertain. V shed 8 bases, J shed 2 bases, and the junction held 7 bases outside the gene matches. This CDR3 has 13 residues. This CDR3 reads CAAWDGDYYKKLF. The CDR3 coding sequence is TGTGCTGCGTGGGATGGTGATTATTATAAGAAACTCTTT.

With regard to this clone: TCRdb's listed protein matches a much larger clone and diverges from this DNA's translation at residue 8, likely through a read error; the protein shown comes from the DNA. The rearrangement links TRGV9 to TRGJ1 or TRGJ2. Germline values: CDR1 GITISATS, CDR2 ISYDGTV (reference sequence). This CDR3 is 12 amino acids long. Trimming at V came to 0 bases and at J to 11 bases, leaving 7 bases not matched to a gene. The CDR3 region is CALWEVRCEKLF. The DNA for the CDR3 is TGTGCCTTGTGGGAGGTGCGTTGTGAGAAACTCTTT.

This clone is large within its sample. A read error may be the cause here, since a much bigger clone is one base away. The chain carries TRGV9 and TRGJP. CDR1 is GITISATS, CDR2 ISYDGTV, per germline (reference sequence). The CDR3 runs 16 residues. The CDR3 here is CALWGLQELGKKINVF. Here the CDR3 DNA reads TGTGCCTTGTGGGGCCTGCAAGAGTTGGGCAAAAAAATCAATGTATTT.

This clone has only a few counts. The protein held in TCRdb is that of a much larger clone and does not match this DNA's translation at residue 3, likely because of a read error; the protein shown is translated from the DNA. The V and J genes are TRGV9 and TRGJP. In germline, CDR1 is GITISATS, CDR2 ISYDGTV (reference sequence). The CDR3 has 16 amino acids. The CDR3 protein is CAFWEVQELGKKIKVF. The CDR3 DNA sequence: TGTGCCTTTTGGGAGGTGCAAGAGTTGGGCAAAAAAATCAAGGTATTT.

About this clone: This sequence is one base from a far larger clone and is likely a read error. Other DNA sequences in the same sample also yield this CDR3. The rearrangement uses TRGV9 and TRGJP. Germline CDR1 GITISATS, CDR2 ISYDGTV (reference sequence). The length of the CDR3 is 16 residues. V trimming: 0 bases; J trimming: 7 bases; junction bases outside the gene matches: 3. The CDR3: CALWEVQELGKKIKVF. CDR3 bases: TGTGCCTTGTGGGAGGTGCAGGAGTTGGGCAAAAAAATCAAGGTATTT.

Of note for this clone: Given a far larger clone just one base away, this is likely a sequencing read error. Other DNA sequences in this sample translate to the same CDR3. This chain links TRGV9 with TRGJP. From germline, CDR1 is GITISATS and CDR2 ISYDGTV (reference sequence). This CDR3 region has 16 residues. In DNA form, the CDR3 reads TGTGCTTTGTGGGAGGTGCAAGAGTTGGGCAAAAAAATCAAGGTATTT. This gives the protein CALWEVQELGKKIKVF.

This clone has more than one count but fewer than ten. A read error is likely here: a far larger clone is one base away. V usage is TRGV9 and J usage is TRGJP. Germline assignment: CDR1 GITISATS and CDR2 ISYDGTV (reference sequence). This CDR3 comprises 16 residues. Trimming at V came to 0 bases and at J to 6 bases, leaving 2 bases not matched to a gene. The CDR3 DNA reads as TGTGCCTTGTGGGAGGTGCGAGAGTTGGGCAAAAAAATCAAGGTATTT. Translation: CALWEVRELGKKIKVF.

This clone counts as hyperexpanded. This chain connects TRGV9 to TRGJ1 or TRGJ2. Trimming removed 2 bases from V and 1 base from J; junction bases left unmatched: 5. The length of the CDR3 is 14 residues. The germline gives CDR1 GITISATS, CDR2 ISYDGTV (reference sequence). CDR3 DNA: TGTGCCTTGTGGGAGGGAGTCAATTATTATAAGAAACTCTTT. It encodes CALWEGVNYYKKLF.

For this clone: Only one base separates this from a far larger clonotype, so it likely reflects a read error. Distinct nucleotide sequences in the sample also encode this CDR3. The V and J genes are TRGV9 and TRGJP. This CDR3 has 16 residues. Germline loops: CDR1 GITISATS, CDR2 ISYDGTV (reference sequence). CDR3 loop: CALWEVQELGKKIKVF. The CDR3 DNA reads as TGTGCCTTGTGGGAGGTGCAAGAGTTGGGGAAAAAAATCAAGGTATTT.

About this clone: Translating this DNA gives a protein that differs at residue 4 from the TCRdb one, which belongs to a much larger clone; a read error is likely, and the protein shown is this translation. The chain joins TRGV9 to TRGJP. J gave up 3 bases and V 9 bases, and 8 bases lay outside the gene matches. CDR1 and CDR2 (germline): GITISATS, ISYDGTV (reference sequence). CDR3 length: 16 residues. CDR3 loop: CALRGLQELGKKIKVF. The CDR3 coding sequence is TGTGCCTTGAGGGGCCTGCAAGAGTTGGGCAAAAAAATCAAGGTATTT.

As concerns this clone: A single base is all that separates this from a far larger clone, so a read error is likely. V is TRGV9 and J is TRGJP. After removal of 4 bases from V and 4 bases from J, the junction contained 1 base not matched to a gene. Germline CDR1 and CDR2: GITISATS and ISYDGTV (reference sequence). The CDR3 runs 15 residues. CDR3 bases: TGTGCCTTGTGGGACCAAGAGTTGGGCAAAAAAATCAAGGTATTT. This sequence encodes CALWDQELGKKIKVF.

In this sample, this clone turned up a few times. This likely came from a read error, as a far larger clone is one base away. The rearrangement links TRGV9 to TRGJP. CDR3 length: 16 amino acids. CDR1 and CDR2 (germline): GITISATS, ISYDGTV (reference sequence). CDR3 amino acids: CALWEVQDLGKKIKVF. In nucleotides, the CDR3 is TGTGCCTTGTGGGAGGTGCAAGATTTGGGCAAAAAAATCAAGGTATTT.

This clone appeared once. TCRdb records a much larger clone's protein for this DNA, with a difference at residue 6 that likely arises from a read error; the protein given is the translation of the DNA. This chain links TRGV10 with TRGJ1 or TRGJ2. TRGV10 is designated an ORF whose function remains uncertain. This CDR3 contains 13 residues. Germline trimming cut 8 bases from V and 2 bases from J; bases unmatched to any gene: 7. The CDR3, as DNA: TGTGCTGCGTGGGATGTCGATTATTATAAGAAACTCTTT. Protein product: CAAWDVDYYKKLF.

This clone was counted once. A far larger clone is off by one base, so a read error is likely. The sample carries other DNA sequences with the same CDR3. This chain joins TRGV9 and TRGJP. The CDR3 loop spans 16 amino acids. Germline V gives CDR1 GITISATS, CDR2 ISYDGTV (reference sequence). This chain's CDR3 is CALWGLQELGKKIKVF. CDR3 coding DNA: TGTGCCTTGTGGGGCCTGCAAGAGTTGGGCAAAAAGATCAAGGTATTT.

This clone is large (0.1 to 1%) within its sample. A read error is the likely source, as a far larger clone sits one nucleotide away. This chain links TRGV9 with TRGJ1 or TRGJ2. The CDR3 is 12 amino acids. CDR1 and CDR2 (germline): GITISATS, ISYDGTV (reference sequence). CDR3 region: CALWEVCYEKLF. Written as DNA, the CDR3 is TGTGCCTTGTGGGAGGTGTGTTATGAGAAACTCTTT.

In this sample, this clone turned up a few times. With only one base between it and a far larger clone, this is likely a read error. The sample has other DNA sequences that encode this CDR3 too. The chain is built from TRGV9 and TRGJ1 or TRGJ2. The CDR3 has 12 residues. CDR1 and CDR2 (germline): GITISATS, ISYDGTV (reference sequence). Trimming removed 0 bases from V and 11 bases from J; junction bases left unmatched: 7. CDR3 sequence: CALWEVRYEKLF. The CDR3 DNA sequence: TGTGCCTTGTGGGAGGTGCGTTACGAGAAACTCTTT.

On this clone itself: TCRdb pairs this DNA with a much larger clone's protein that differs at residue 10, likely a read error; the protein shown was translated from the DNA. This sequence joins TRGV10 and TRGJ1 or TRGJ2. TRGV10 is annotated as an ORF whose role is uncertain. This CDR3 has 13 amino acids. The CDR3 DNA is TGTGCTGCGTGGGATGGCGATTATTATAATAAACTCTTT. Translation: CAAWDGDYYNKLF.

A note on this clone: The protein TCRdb gives is from a much larger clone and does not agree with this DNA's translation at residue 6, likely a read error; the protein shown here comes from the DNA. This chain uses TRGV10 with TRGJ1 or TRGJ2. TRGV10 is classed as an ORF, of uncertain function. The ends lost 8 bases at V and 2 bases at J; junction bases unmatched: 7. CDR3 length equals 13 residues. For the CDR3, the DNA is TGTGCTGCGTGGGATAGCGATTATTATAAGAAACTCTTT. Protein product: CAAWDSDYYKKLF.

A word on this clone: A far larger clone is one base from this, pointing to a likely read error. The V gene is TRGV9, the J gene TRGJP. The CDR3 runs 15 residues. The V gene's germline CDR1 is GITISATS and CDR2 ISYDGTV (reference sequence). CDR3 sequence (DNA): TGTGCCTGGTGGGAGCAAGAGTTGGGCAAAAAAATCAAGGTATTT. Residues: CAWWEQELGKKIKVF.

This clone was detected only a few times. Only one base separates this from a far larger clonotype, so it likely reflects a read error. The V gene is TRGV9, the J gene TRGJP. CDR3 length equals 16 residues. Germline-derived CDR1 and CDR2 are GITISATS and ISYDGTV (reference sequence). Written as DNA, the CDR3 is TGTGCCTTGTGGGAGGTGCAAGAGTTGGGCAAAAAAATCGAGGTATTT. Its translation: CALWEVQELGKKIEVF.

This clone was observed a handful of times. The protein held in TCRdb is that of a much larger clone and does not match this DNA's translation at residue 5, likely because of a read error; the protein shown is translated from the DNA. The chain combines TRGV10 with TRGJ1 or TRGJ2. TRGV10 is noted as an ORF with a role that remains uncertain. The CDR3 is 13 amino acids. J lost 2 bases, V lost 7 bases, and 6 bases had no gene match. The CDR3 DNA is TGTGCTGCGTGGTATGGCGATTATTATAAGAAACTCTTT. This encodes CAAWYGDYYKKLF.

Of note for this clone: The TCRdb record carries a much larger clone's protein, which differs from this DNA's translation at residue 11; a read error is the likely cause, and the protein listed here is the DNA translation. The rearrangement links TRGV9 to TRGJP. This CDR3 contains 16 residues. Germline CDR1 reads GITISATS; CDR2 reads ISYDGTV (reference sequence). The CDR3 nucleotides read TGTGCCTTGTGGGAGGTGCAAGAGTTGGGCAACAAAATCAAGGTATTT. As protein: CALWEVQELGNKIKVF.

Note on this clone: Only one base separates this from a far larger clonotype, so it likely reflects a read error. The same CDR3 can be traced to other DNA sequences in this sample. The gene calls are TRGV9 and TRGJP. The length of the CDR3 is 15 residues. Unmatched junction bases numbered 1, after V lost 4 bases and J lost 4 bases. CDR1 and CDR2 (germline): GITISATS, ISYDGTV (reference sequence). The CDR3 region has the DNA TGTGCCTTGTGGGAACAAGAGTTGGGCAAAAAAATCAAGGTATTT. Translated, it gives CALWEQELGKKIKVF.

Comment on this clone: The protein TCRdb lists belongs to a much larger clone and differs from this DNA's translation at residue 9, which points to a read error; the protein shown is made from the DNA. This chain links TRGV9 with TRGJP. This CDR3 has 16 amino acids. Germline lookup yields CDR1 GITISATS and CDR2 ISYDGTV (reference sequence). CDR3 bases: TGTGCCTTGTGGGGCCTGCAAGAGTTTGGCAAAAAAATCAAGGTATTT. Protein product: CALWGLQEFGKKIKVF.

This clone occurred once. TCRdb pairs this DNA with a much larger clone's protein that differs at residue 14, likely a read error; the protein shown was translated from the DNA. The chain uses TRGV9 and TRGJP. The CDR3 is made up of 16 amino acids. In germline, CDR1 is GITISATS, CDR2 ISYDGTV (reference sequence). In DNA form, the CDR3 reads TGTGCCTTGTGGGAGGTGCAAGAGTTGGGCAAAAAAATCAGGGTATTT. Translation gives CALWEVQELGKKIRVF.

The sample holds a few counts of this clone. TCRdb records a much larger clone's protein for this DNA, with a difference at residue 8 that likely arises from a read error; the protein given is the translation of the DNA. The V call is TRGV9, the J call TRGJP. The CDR3 is 16 amino acids. Germline CDR1 GITISATS, CDR2 ISYDGTV (reference sequence). In DNA, the CDR3 is TGTGCCTTGTGGGAGGTGCAAGGGTTGGGCAAAAAAATCAAGGTATTT. Translating gives CALWEVQGLGKKIKVF.

As to this clone: A far larger clone is one base from this, pointing to a likely read error. The same CDR3 also results from other DNA sequences found in this sample. The rearrangement links TRGV9 to TRGJP. This CDR3 contains 16 residues. Germline V gene lookup returns CDR1 GITISATS and CDR2 ISYDGTV (reference sequence). The CDR3: CALWGLQELGKKIKVF. CDR3 nucleotide sequence: TGTGCCTTGTGGGGCCTGCAAGAGTTGGGCAAAAAAATAAAGGTATTT.